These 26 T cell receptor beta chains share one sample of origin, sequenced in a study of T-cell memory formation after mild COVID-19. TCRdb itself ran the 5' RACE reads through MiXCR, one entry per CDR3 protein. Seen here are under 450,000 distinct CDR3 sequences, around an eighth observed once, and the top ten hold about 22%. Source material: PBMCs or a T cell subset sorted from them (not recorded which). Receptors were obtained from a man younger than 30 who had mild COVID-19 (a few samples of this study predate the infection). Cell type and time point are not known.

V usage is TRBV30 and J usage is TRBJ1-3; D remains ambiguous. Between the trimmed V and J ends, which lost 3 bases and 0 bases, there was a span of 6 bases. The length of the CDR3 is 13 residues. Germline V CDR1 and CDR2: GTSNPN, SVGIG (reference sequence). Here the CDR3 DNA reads TGTGCCTGGAGCGTGATCTCTGGAAACACCATATATTTT. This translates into CAWSVISGNTIYF.

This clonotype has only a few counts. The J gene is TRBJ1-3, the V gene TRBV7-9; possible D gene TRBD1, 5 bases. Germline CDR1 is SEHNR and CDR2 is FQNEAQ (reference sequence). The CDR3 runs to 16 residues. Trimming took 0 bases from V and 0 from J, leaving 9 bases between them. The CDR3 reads CASSLATTASGNTIYF. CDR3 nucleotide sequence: TGTGCCAGCAGCTTAGCTACGACAGCCTCTGGAAACACCATATATTTT.

The CDR3, as DNA: TGCGCCAGCAGCGATACAGGGAGCCCCCATTTGGGGCAGTATTTT. This translates into CASSDTGSPHLGQYF. The chain is built from TRBV5-1 and TRBJ2-3; D might be TRBD1 (6 bases). The ends were cut back, 4 bases at V and 11 bases at J, with 23 bases in the middle. Germline V gene data show CDR1 as SGHRS and CDR2 as YFSETQ. The CDR3 runs to 15 residues.

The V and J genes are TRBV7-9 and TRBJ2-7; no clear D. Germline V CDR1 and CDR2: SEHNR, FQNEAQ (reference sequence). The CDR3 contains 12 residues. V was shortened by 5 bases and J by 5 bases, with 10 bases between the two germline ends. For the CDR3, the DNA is TGTGCCAGCAGCGTCGGTTCCAACGAGCAGTACTTC. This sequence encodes CASSVGSNEQYF.

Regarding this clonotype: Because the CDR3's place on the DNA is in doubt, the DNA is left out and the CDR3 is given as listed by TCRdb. The CDR3 protein is CASTSGELSPGSCFF. This chain uses TRBV23-1 with TRBJ2-2; whether TRBD1, the table's D call, matches the DNA was not checked. TRBV23-1 has ORF status, its function being uncertain. 15 amino acids form the CDR3, both terminal residues included.

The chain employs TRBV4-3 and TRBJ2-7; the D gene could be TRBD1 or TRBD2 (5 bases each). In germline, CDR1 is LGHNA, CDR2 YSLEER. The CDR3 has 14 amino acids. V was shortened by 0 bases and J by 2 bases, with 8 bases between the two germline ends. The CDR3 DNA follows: TGCGCCAGCAGCCAAGACGGGACCACCTACGAGCAGTACTTC. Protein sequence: CASSQDGTTYEQYF.

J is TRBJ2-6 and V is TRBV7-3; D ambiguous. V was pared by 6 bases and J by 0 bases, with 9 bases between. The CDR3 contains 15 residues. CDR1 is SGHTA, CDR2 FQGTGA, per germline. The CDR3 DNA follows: TGTGCCAGCAGGATCCGGAGCTCTGGGGCCAACGTCCTGACTTTC. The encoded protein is CASRIRSSGANVLTF.

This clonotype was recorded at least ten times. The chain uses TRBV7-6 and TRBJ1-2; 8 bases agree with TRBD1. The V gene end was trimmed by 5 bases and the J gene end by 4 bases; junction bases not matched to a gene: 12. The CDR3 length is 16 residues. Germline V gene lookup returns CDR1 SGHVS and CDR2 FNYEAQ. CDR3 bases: TGTGCCAGCAGCCCGCAGACAGGGGAGATCTCCTATGGCTACACCTTC. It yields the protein CASSPQTGEISYGYTF.

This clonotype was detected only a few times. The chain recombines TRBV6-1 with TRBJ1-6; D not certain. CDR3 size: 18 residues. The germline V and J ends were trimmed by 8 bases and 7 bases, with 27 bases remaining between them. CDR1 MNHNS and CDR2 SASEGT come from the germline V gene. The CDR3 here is CASFPYASSYDPNSPLHF. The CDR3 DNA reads TGTGCCAGCTTCCCGTACGCCTCCTCCTACGATCCCAATTCACCCCTCCACTTT.

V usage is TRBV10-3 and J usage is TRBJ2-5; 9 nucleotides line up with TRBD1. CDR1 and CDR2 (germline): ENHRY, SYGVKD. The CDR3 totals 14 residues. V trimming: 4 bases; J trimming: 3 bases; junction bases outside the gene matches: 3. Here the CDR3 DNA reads TGTGCCATCAGTGTAGGGACAGGGAAAGAGACCCAGTACTTC. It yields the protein CAISVGTGKETQYF.

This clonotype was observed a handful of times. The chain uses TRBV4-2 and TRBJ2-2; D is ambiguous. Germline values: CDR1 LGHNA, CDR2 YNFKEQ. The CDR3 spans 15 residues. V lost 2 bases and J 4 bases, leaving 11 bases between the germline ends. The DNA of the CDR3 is TGTGCCAGCAGCCAAACGACCGTGTTCACCGGGGAGCTGTTTTTT. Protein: CASSQTTVFTGELFF.

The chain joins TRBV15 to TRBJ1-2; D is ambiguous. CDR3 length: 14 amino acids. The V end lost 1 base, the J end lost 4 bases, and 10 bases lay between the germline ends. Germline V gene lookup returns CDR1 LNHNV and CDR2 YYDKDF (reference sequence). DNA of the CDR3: TGTGCCACCAGCAGAGTATCGGACGGCTATGGCTACACCTTC. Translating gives CATSRVSDGYGYTF.

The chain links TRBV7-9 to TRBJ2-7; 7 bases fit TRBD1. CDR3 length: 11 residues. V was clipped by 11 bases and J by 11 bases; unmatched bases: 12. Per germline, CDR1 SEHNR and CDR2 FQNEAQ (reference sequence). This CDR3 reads CALRSGTAEYV. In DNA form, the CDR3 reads TGTGCCCTAAGGTCCGGGACAGCCGAGTACGTC.

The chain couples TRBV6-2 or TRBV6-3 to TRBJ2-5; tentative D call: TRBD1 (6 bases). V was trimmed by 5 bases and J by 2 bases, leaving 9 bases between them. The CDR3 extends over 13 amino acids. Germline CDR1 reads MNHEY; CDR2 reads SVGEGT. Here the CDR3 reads CASSGQIQETQYF. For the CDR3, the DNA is TGTGCCAGCAGTGGACAGATACAAGAGACCCAGTACTTC.

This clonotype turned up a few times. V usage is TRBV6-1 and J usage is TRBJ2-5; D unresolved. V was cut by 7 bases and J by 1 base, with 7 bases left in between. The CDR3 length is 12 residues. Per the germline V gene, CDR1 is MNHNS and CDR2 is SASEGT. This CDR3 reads CASTAIQETQYF. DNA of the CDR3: TGTGCCAGCACCGCTATCCAAGAGACCCAGTACTTC.

CDR3 in amino acids: CASSLEAGGPGEQFF. The CDR3 nucleotides read TGTGCCAGCAGCTTAGAAGCGGGGGGGCCGGGGGAGCAGTTCTTC. The J gene is TRBJ2-1, the V gene TRBV7-6, with 10 bases identical to TRBD2. This CDR3 has 15 residues. Germline CDR1 reads SGHVS; CDR2 reads FNYEAQ. After removal of 1 base from V and 10 bases from J, the junction contained 7 bases not matched to a gene.

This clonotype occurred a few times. Here the CDR3 reads CASSQPYNEQFF. CDR3 DNA sequence: TGCGCCAGCAGCCAACCATACAATGAGCAGTTCTTC. This chain connects TRBV4-1 to TRBJ2-1; D uncertain. Germline lookup yields CDR1 MGHRA and CDR2 YSYEKL. The V end lost 2 bases, the J end lost 4 bases, and 3 bases lay between the germline ends. CDR3 length: 12 amino acids.

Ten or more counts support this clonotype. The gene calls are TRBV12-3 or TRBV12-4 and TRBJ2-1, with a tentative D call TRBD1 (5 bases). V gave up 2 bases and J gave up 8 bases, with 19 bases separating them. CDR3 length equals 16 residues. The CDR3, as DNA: TGTGCCAGCAGTTTAAGGTTAGGGGTCACACTCGATGAGCAGTTCTTC. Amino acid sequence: CASSLRLGVTLDEQFF.

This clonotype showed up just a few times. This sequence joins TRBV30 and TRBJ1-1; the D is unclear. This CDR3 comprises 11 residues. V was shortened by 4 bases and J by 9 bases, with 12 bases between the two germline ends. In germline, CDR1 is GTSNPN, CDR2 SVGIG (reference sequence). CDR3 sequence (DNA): TGTGCCTGGACGAGCCAGGCCCAAGCTTTCTTT. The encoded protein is CAWTSQAQAFF.

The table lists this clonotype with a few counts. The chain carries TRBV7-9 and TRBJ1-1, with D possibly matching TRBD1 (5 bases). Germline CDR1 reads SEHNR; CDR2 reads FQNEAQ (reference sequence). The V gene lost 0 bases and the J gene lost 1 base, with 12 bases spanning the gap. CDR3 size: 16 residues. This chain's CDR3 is CASSLAKSGGNTEAFF. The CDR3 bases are TGTGCCAGCAGCTTAGCGAAGTCGGGGGGGAACACTGAAGCTTTCTTT.

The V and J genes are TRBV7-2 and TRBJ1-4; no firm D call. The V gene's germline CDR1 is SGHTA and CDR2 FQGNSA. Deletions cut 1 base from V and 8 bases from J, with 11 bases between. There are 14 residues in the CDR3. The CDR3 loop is CASSLEFGQEKLFF. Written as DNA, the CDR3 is TGTGCCAGCAGCTTAGAATTTGGTCAGGAAAAACTGTTTTTT.

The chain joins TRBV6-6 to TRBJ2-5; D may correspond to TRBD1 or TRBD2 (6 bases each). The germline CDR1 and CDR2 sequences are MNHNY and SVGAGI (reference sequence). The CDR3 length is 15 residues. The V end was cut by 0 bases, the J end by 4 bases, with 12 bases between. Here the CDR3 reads CASSYSGRGGETQYF. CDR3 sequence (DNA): TGTGCCAGCAGTTACTCGGGCAGGGGAGGAGAGACCCAGTACTTC.

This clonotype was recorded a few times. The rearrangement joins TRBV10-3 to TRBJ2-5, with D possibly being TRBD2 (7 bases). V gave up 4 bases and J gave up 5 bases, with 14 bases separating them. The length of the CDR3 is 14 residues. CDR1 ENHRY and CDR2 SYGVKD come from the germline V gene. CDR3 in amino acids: CAISAGGPSETQYF. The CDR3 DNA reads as TGTGCCATCAGTGCCGGGGGGCCATCGGAGACCCAGTACTTC.

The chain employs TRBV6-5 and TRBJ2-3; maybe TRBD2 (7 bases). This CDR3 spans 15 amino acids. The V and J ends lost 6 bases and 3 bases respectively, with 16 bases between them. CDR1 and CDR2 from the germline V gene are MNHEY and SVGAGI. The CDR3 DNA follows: TGTGCCAGCAGGCCTAGGGGGGGCGCGACAGATACGCAGTATTTT. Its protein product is CASRPRGGATDTQYF.

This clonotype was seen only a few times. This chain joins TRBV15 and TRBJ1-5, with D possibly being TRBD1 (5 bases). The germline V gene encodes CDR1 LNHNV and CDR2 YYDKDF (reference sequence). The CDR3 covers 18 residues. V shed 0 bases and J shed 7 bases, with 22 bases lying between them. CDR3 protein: CATSRDFGRVGGNQPQHF. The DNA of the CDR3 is TGTGCCACCAGCAGAGATTTTGGGCGCGTGGGGGGTAACCAGCCCCAGCATTTT.

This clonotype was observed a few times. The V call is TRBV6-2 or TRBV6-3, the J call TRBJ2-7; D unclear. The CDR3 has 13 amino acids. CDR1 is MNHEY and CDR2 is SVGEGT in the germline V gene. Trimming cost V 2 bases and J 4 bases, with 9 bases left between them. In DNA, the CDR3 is TGTGCCAGCAGTTACACCCTCGGGTACGAGCAGTACTTC. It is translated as CASSYTLGYEQYF.